This paragraph covers one TCR beta chain sequence. The antigen is not known. Assay used: immunoSEQ multiplex PCR; TCRdb lists only in-frame clones, some missing. Of around 66,000 clones listed, approximately 84% are singletons. This record comes from a study of OX40 agonist ivuxolimab in advanced cancers. The wider study: It was ivuxolimab, an agonistic anti-OX40 (CD134) antibody, that patients were treated with. Study-level findings and limits: Some nonresponders likewise displayed low normalized T-cell clonal expansion. The study found among the lowest clonal expansion in partial responders at 0.1-3.0 mg/kg. No determination was made of the antigen specificity of the expanded peripheral T cells.

The sequence derives from an adult with an advanced solid tumor such as melanoma, head and neck, liver or kidney cancer. Sequencing was performed on CD4+ or CD8+ T cells sorted from blood, taken in a trial of the OX40 agonist ivuxolimab.

CDR3 loop: CSVVFLGGLAGPAYTDTQYF. The CDR3 DNA follows: TGCAGCGTTGTCTTCCTTGGGGGACTAGCGGGGCCGGCCTACACAGATACGCAGTATTTT. This chain joins TRBV29-1 and TRBJ2-3, with 13 bases that match TRBD2. V was clipped by 4 bases and J by 2 bases; unmatched bases: 18. This CDR3 spans 20 amino acids. Germline V lookup: CDR1 SQVTM, CDR2 ANQGSEA.